Each of the 11 T cell receptor beta chains below was sequenced from the same sample in a study of siplizumab effects on memory and regulatory T cells. Sequenced by immunoSEQ multiplex PCR; TCRdb stores in-frame clones only, minus some. Among some 96,000 clones listed, about 94% were seen once. Sequences were obtained from non-Treg CD4+ T cells sorted from blood. These receptors were obtained from a human donor in good health.

CDR3 nucleotide sequence: TGTGCCAGCAGCTTAGCTAGCGCCTATCAATACAATGAGCAGTTCTTC. The encoded protein is CASSLASAYQYNEQFF. The chain employs TRBV7-8 and TRBJ2-1; D perhaps matches TRBD2 (5 bases). The CDR3 has 16 residues. V was pared by 0 bases and J by 4 bases, with 13 bases between. CDR1 is SGHVS and CDR2 is FQNEAQ in the germline V gene.

There are a few counts of this clone. The chain is built from TRBV9 and TRBJ1-1; a weak D match, TRBD1 (5 bases). Germline lookup yields CDR1 SGDLS and CDR2 YYNGEE. V lost 0 bases and J 1 base, leaving 10 bases between the germline ends. The CDR3 length is 15 residues. The chain's CDR3 is CASSVAPGWNTEAFF. In nucleotides, the CDR3 is TGTGCCAGCAGCGTAGCGCCAGGGTGGAACACTGAAGCTTTCTTT.

The V call is TRBV15, the J call TRBJ2-7, with 7 bases matching TRBD1. CDR1 LNHNV and CDR2 YYDKDF come from the germline V gene (reference sequence). With 0 bases clipped from V and 4 bases from J, the junction kept 3 bases outside the gene matches. The CDR3 spans 14 residues. As DNA, the CDR3 is TGTGCCACCAGCAGAGACAGGGGGAGATACGAGCAGTACTTC. It translates to CATSRDRGRYEQYF.

The chain links TRBV28 to TRBJ1-5; TRBD1 matches 8 bases. Germline CDR1 is MDHEN and CDR2 is SYDVKM. V shed 5 bases, J shed 0 bases, and the junction held 12 bases outside the gene matches. The CDR3 is 18 residues long. The CDR3 spells CASSIDRGHPASNQPQHF. The CDR3 nucleotides are TGTGCCAGCAGTATAGACAGGGGACATCCAGCTAGCAATCAGCCCCAGCATTTT.

The chain employs TRBV15 and TRBJ2-5; D is unresolved. V was clipped by 2 bases and J by 4 bases, with 14 bases between them. Germline CDR1 LNHNV, CDR2 YYDKDF (reference sequence). The CDR3 is made up of 15 amino acids. CDR3 bases: TGTGCCACCAGCAGATTGCCTCAGGCCGGAGAGACCCAGTACTTC. Translation: CATSRLPQAGETQYF.

V usage is TRBV15 and J usage is TRBJ1-4; a weak D match, TRBD1 (6 bases). Trimming took 4 bases from V and 5 from J, leaving 17 bases between them. CDR1 is LNHNV, CDR2 YYDKDF, per germline (reference sequence). CDR3 length equals 16 residues. Here the CDR3 DNA reads TGTGCCACCAGCAAAAGTCCAGGGGCAGCAAATGAAAAACTGTTTTTT. Amino acid sequence: CATSKSPGAANEKLFF.

This clone was counted a single time. The chain uses TRBV28 and TRBJ1-2; D is possibly TRBD1 (5 bases). The CDR3 consists of 13 residues. Per germline, CDR1 MDHEN and CDR2 SYDVKM. Trimming removed 2 bases from V and 5 bases from J, with 9 bases in between. CDR3 coding DNA: TGTGCCAGCAGTTTAGGGGGTATTTATGGCTACACCTTC. Translated, it gives CASSLGGIYGYTF.

The gene calls are TRBV19 and TRBJ1-3, with 7 positions matching TRBD1. CDR1 and CDR2 (germline): LNHDA, SQIVND (reference sequence). The length of the CDR3 is 16 residues. Unmatched junction bases numbered 12, after V lost 6 bases and J lost 4 bases. DNA of the CDR3: TGTGCCAGTAGCCAACAGGGGATTGGTTCCGGAAACACCATATATTTT. Its translation is CASSQQGIGSGNTIYF.

The chain couples TRBV13 to TRBJ2-7; weak D call: TRBD2 (6 bases). V was shortened by 0 bases and J by 7 bases, with 19 bases between the two germline ends. The CDR3 covers 16 residues. The germline V gene has CDR1 PRHDT and CDR2 FYEKMQ (reference sequence). CDR3 loop: CASSLGHGSGQLEQYF. In nucleotides, the CDR3 is TGTGCCAGCAGCTTAGGCCACGGGAGCGGCCAGCTGGAGCAGTACTTC.

The rearrangement links TRBV28 to TRBJ2-7; 10 bases fit TRBD1. CDR3 size: 15 residues. Per the germline V gene, CDR1 is MDHEN and CDR2 is SYDVKM. The J segment lost 4 bases and the V segment lost 3 bases, leaving 6 bases of the junction unmatched. The CDR3 bases are TGTGCCAGCAGTTTGGCGGGACAGGGGTCATACGAGCAGTACTTC. Encoded protein: CASSLAGQGSYEQYF.

The chain recombines TRBV30 with TRBJ2-2; 8 bases agree with TRBD1. CDR3 size: 13 residues. Trimming cost V 5 bases and J 1 base; bases outside gene matches: 0. Germline lookup yields CDR1 GTSNPN and CDR2 SVGIG (reference sequence). CDR3 amino acids: CAWGTGNTGELFF. In DNA form, the CDR3 reads TGTGCCTGGGGGACAGGGAACACCGGGGAGCTGTTTTTT.